This T cell receptor beta chain is drawn from a study of identical twins. Overall study results and limits: Beta out-of-frame twin sharing showed a weaker excess. Conclusions were based on cross-sectional statistical analysis, without following the same donors. Partly confounded zero-insertion analyses could result from invariant MAIT and iNKT cells.

Unique molecular identifiers were present on the cDNA, and a universal primer site came from template switching. MiXCR, run by TCRdb on the 5' RACE reads, gives a single entry per CDR3 protein. The sample consists of around 470,000 distinct CDR3 sequences, over 12% of them appearing once. Germline assignment: CDR1 MRHNA and CDR2 SNTAGT. CDR3 length: 14 residues. Trimming removed 4 bases at V and 1 base at J, with 9 bases between. A note on this clonotype: Its antigen is currently unknown.

This sample also appeared in a second study, on yellow fever vaccine responses in identical twins.

This receptor was obtained from a woman aged 18-35 years in good health. The V and J genes are TRBV6-4 and TRBJ2-3; D remains unclear. Sequenced sample: CD4+ T cells sorted from blood. CDR3 sequence: CASSVQHGTDTQYF. For the CDR3, the DNA is TGTGCCAGCAGTGTTCAGCATGGCACAGATACGCAGTATTTT.